Below, 8 T cell receptor beta chains from the same sample are listed, as sequenced in a study of Ad26.COV2.S vaccination and SARS-CoV-2 variants. Treatment specified: about 20 received Ad26.COV2.S at low or high dose, single or two shots; about 5 received placebo; per-sample allocation not given. Collection of samples fell on day 63 after the first vaccine or placebo injection. Repertoires were generated with immunoSEQ multiplex PCR, while TCRdb's copy carries only in-frame clones and drops some. The table shows approximately 460,000 clones, with 80% to 90% occurring only once. Sequences were derived from peripheral blood, sampled in a trial of Ad26.COV2.S vaccine versus placebo. Receptors originate from a person aged 18 to 65 who received the Ad26.COV2.S COVID-19 vaccine or a placebo.

The chain joins TRBV5-4 to TRBJ1-5, with D possibly being TRBD1 (6 bases). This CDR3 contains 15 residues. Germline-derived CDR1 and CDR2 are SGHNT and YYREEE (reference sequence). V was clipped by 2 bases and J by 15 bases, with 24 bases between them. CDR3 coding DNA: TGTGCCAGCAGCTTTGTGAAATTTGTTGGGGAAGGGGGGCATTTT. Translated, it gives CASSFVKFVGEGGHF.

V is TRBV4-1 and J is TRBJ2-1, with a tentative D call TRBD1 (5 bases). CDR3 size: 14 residues. V lost 1 base and J lost 14, with 18 bases in between. Germline CDR1 and CDR2: MGHRA and YSYEKL. The CDR3 sequence: CASSQGTGHGRKFF. The CDR3 coding sequence is TGCGCCAGCAGCCAAGGCACAGGTCATGGTCGTAAGTTCTTC.

This clone was counted once. The chain links TRBV6-1 to TRBJ2-7; D ambiguous. The length of the CDR3 is 15 residues. CDR1 MNHNS and CDR2 SASEGT come from the germline V gene. Between the trimmed V and J ends, which lost 5 bases and 2 bases, there was a span of 16 bases. The CDR3 coding sequence is TGTGCCAGCAGTACCACCGTAGAGTCTCCCTACGAGCAGTACTTC. The encoded protein is CASSTTVESPYEQYF.

Concerning this clone itself: A read error may account for a junction end that differs from germline. This chain links TRBV4-2 with TRBJ2-1, with 10 bases lining up with TRBD2. The CDR3 spans 17 residues. Germline V gene sequence: CDR1 LGHNA, CDR2 YNFKEQ. CDR3 sequence (DNA): TGTGCCAGCAGTCAAGGGTCCGGGACTAGCGTCTACAATGAGCAGTTCTTC. It specifies CASSQGSGTSVYNEQFF.

The rearrangement links TRBV19 to TRBJ2-1; unclear D gene. Trimming removed 2 bases from V and 9 bases from J, with 11 bases in between. CDR3 length: 13 amino acids. Germline V lookup: CDR1 LNHDA, CDR2 SQIVND (reference sequence). This CDR3 is CASSIMGQSEQFF. The CDR3 nucleotides read TGTGCCAGTAGTATAATGGGCCAGAGTGAGCAGTTCTTC.

The V and J genes are TRBV5-1 and TRBJ2-3; D perhaps matches TRBD1 (5 bases). CDR3 length: 17 amino acids. Germline CDR1 reads SGHRS; CDR2 reads YFSETQ. The germline V and J ends were trimmed by 2 bases and 2 bases, with 18 bases remaining between them. The CDR3 loop is CASSFGQGIGSTDTQYF. In nucleotides, the CDR3 is TGCGCCAGCAGCTTCGGGCAGGGCATCGGTTCCACAGATACGCAGTATTTT. Combining the CDR3 with reference TRBV5-1 and TRBJ2-3 gives the whole variable domain KAGVTQTPRYLIKTRGQQVTLSCSPISGHRSVSWYQQTPGQGLQFLFEYFSETQRNKGNFPGRFSGRQFSNSRSEMNVSTLELGDSALYLCASSFGQGIGSTDTQYFGPGTRLTVL.

The chain carries TRBV14 and TRBJ2-5; D is undetermined. With 4 bases removed from V and 2 bases from J, the gap between germline ends came to 5 bases. The germline CDR1 and CDR2 sequences are SGHDN and FVKESK. The CDR3 loop spans 12 amino acids. The CDR3 is CASSPTQETQYF. The CDR3 nucleotides are TGTGCCAGCAGCCCGACTCAAGAGACCCAGTACTTC.

The V gene is TRBV7-2, the J gene TRBJ2-1, with TRBD2 matching over 11 bases. The CDR3 has 14 amino acids. J lost 7 bases, V lost 5 bases, and 4 bases had no gene match. CDR1 SGHTA and CDR2 FQGNSA come from the germline V gene. CDR3 sequence: CASSARLAGNEQFF. For the CDR3, the DNA is TGTGCCAGCAGCGCCCGACTAGCGGGGAATGAGCAGTTCTTC. Full variable domain (missing parts from reference TRBV7-2 and TRBJ2-1): GAGVSQSPSNKVTEKGKDVELRCDPISGHTALYWYRQSLGQGLEFLIYFQGNSAPDKSGLPSDRFSAERTGGSVSTLTIQRTQQEDSAVYLCASSARLAGNEQFFGPGTRLTVL.